A selection of T cell receptor beta chains follows, all from one sample in a study of early T cells in non-severe SARS-CoV-2 infection. In TCRdb, the 5' RACE reads were re-called with MiXCR into one record per CDR3 protein. The sample yields about 68,000 distinct CDR3 sequences, 10% to 15% seen once. Sequencing input: whole blood. The receptors stem from an adult who was a healthcare worker with PCR-confirmed SARS-CoV-2 infection or an uninfected control (not recorded which). The CDR3 runs from the conserved cysteine through the conserved F or W. D genes are given only for firm matches. Clone size is stated in some rows and not others, as once, few, many or a class when expanded.

CASSSIPGLLDYGYTF	TGTGCCAGCAGCTCAATTCCGGGACTTCTAGACTATGGCTACACCTTC	-	-	TRBV5-4	TRBJ1-2
CASSFSVGELFF	TGTGCCAGCAGCTTCAGCGTCGGGGAGCTGTTTTTT	-	-	TRBV11-2	TRBJ2-2
CASSQALRNVGGVYEQYF	TGCGCCAGCAGCCAAGCCCTCCGTAATGTGGGGGGAGTCTACGAGCAGTACTTC	few	-	TRBV4-3	TRBJ2-7
CASSLQKGWGNEQFF	TGTGCCAGCTCGTTACAGAAGGGATGGGGAAATGAGCAGTTCTTC	-	-	TRBV18	TRBJ2-1
CASSRDYPVQETQYF	TGTGCCAGTAGTAGGGACTATCCCGTCCAAGAGACCCAGTACTTC	-	TRBD2	TRBV19	TRBJ2-5
CASSPRQGRVYGYTF	TGTGCCAGCAGCCCTCGGCAGGGGAGGGTCTATGGCTACACCTTC	many	-	TRBV12-3/TRBV12-4	TRBJ1-2
CASSLASGGGRGDTQYF	TGTGCCAGCAGCTTAGCAAGCGGGGGGGGACGAGGAGATACGCAGTATTTT	few	TRBD2	TRBV7-6	TRBJ2-3
CASALDRPYEQYF	TGTGCCAGCGCACTAGACAGACCCTACGAGCAGTACTTC	-	-	TRBV6-5	TRBJ2-7
CASSLEPMRGYTF	TGCGCCAGCAGCTTGGAGCCTATGCGGGGCTACACCTTC	-	-	TRBV5-1	TRBJ1-2
CASSLSFFYEQYF	TGTGCCAGCAGCTTATCCTTCTTCTACGAGCAGTACTTC	few	-	TRBV11-2	TRBJ2-7
CASSQDSSNYGYTF	TGCGCCAGCAGCCAAGACAGCTCTAACTATGGCTACACCTTC	many	-	TRBV4-3	TRBJ1-2
CSASYGENYEQYF	TGCAGTGCTAGCTACGGGGAAAACTACGAGCAGTACTTC	few	-	TRBV20-1	TRBJ2-7
CASTAASGRTDTQYF	TGCGCCAGCACGGCGGCTAGCGGTCGCACAGATACGCAGTATTTT	-	TRBD2	TRBV4-3	TRBJ2-3
CSVDRARAFF	TGCAGCGTTGACAGGGCCAGAGCTTTCTTT	few	-	TRBV29-1	TRBJ1-1
CASGWNGETQYF	TGTGCTAGTGGTTGGAACGGAGAGACCCAGTACTTC	many	-	TRBV12-5	TRBJ2-5
CASSYASGGWETQYF	TGTGCCAGCAGTTACGCTAGCGGGGGATGGGAGACCCAGTACTTC	few	TRBD2	TRBV6-2/TRBV6-3	TRBJ2-5
CASSITGEGRNEQFF	TGTGCCAGCAGCATCACAGGGGAAGGTAGGAATGAGCAGTTCTTC	-	TRBD1	TRBV7-2	TRBJ2-1